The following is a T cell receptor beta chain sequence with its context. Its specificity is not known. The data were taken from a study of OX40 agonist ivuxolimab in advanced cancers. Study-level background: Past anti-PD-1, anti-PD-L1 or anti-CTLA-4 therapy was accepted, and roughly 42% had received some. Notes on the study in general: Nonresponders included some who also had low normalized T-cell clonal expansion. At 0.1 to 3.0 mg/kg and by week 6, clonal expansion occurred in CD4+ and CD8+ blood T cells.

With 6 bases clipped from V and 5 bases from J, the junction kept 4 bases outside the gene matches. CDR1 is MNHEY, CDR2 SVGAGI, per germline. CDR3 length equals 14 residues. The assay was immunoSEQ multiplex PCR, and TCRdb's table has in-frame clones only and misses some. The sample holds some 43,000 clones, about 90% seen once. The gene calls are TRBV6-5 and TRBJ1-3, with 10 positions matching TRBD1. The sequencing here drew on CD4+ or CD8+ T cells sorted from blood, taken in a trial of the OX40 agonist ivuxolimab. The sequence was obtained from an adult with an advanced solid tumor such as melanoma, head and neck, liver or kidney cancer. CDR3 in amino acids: CASRPDRGRNTIYF. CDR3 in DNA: TGTGCCAGCAGACCTGACAGGGGGCGAAACACCATATATTTT.